A single sample is the source of the 21 T cell receptor beta chains below, sequenced in a study of blood T cell repertoires in COVID-19. Sequenced by immunoSEQ multiplex PCR; TCRdb stores in-frame clones only, minus some. The sample gives some 30,000 clones, 70% to 90% of which show up once; roughly a quarter is in the top ten. What was sequenced was peripheral blood. The receptors stem from a human donor in a cohort sampled during active COVID-19.

This clone has only one observation. The CDR3 sequence is CASRQTTGRGTEAFF. In DNA, the CDR3 is TGTGCCAGCAGACAGACTACAGGGAGGGGCACTGAAGCTTTCTTT. The J gene is TRBJ1-1, the V gene TRBV7-2; TRBD1 might be the D (6 bases). Trimming removed 6 bases at V and 4 bases at J, with 18 bases between. Per the germline V gene, CDR1 is SGHTA and CDR2 is FQGNSA. The CDR3 is 15 residues long.

V usage is TRBV6-6 and J usage is TRBJ2-7, with 7 bases that match TRBD2. The V and J ends lost 6 bases and 2 bases, in that order; junction bases with no gene match: 4. Per germline, CDR1 MNHNY and CDR2 SVGAGI (reference sequence). This CDR3 has 13 amino acids. In nucleotides, the CDR3 is TGTGCCAGCAGCACCCGGGGGGCCTACGAGCAGTACTTC. It translates to CASSTRGAYEQYF.

This chain links TRBV29-1 with TRBJ1-4; TRBD1 is a possible D gene (5 bases). The CDR3 length is 13 residues. Germline V lookup: CDR1 SQVTM, CDR2 ANQGSEA. V lost 5 bases, J lost 8 bases, and 15 bases lay in between. CDR3 protein: CSVSGGPLEKLFF. In nucleotides, the CDR3 is TGCAGCGTTTCGGGGGGACCTTTAGAAAAACTGTTTTTT.

The chain is built from TRBV30 and TRBJ1-4; 7 positions match TRBD1. Looked up from germline, CDR1 is GTSNPN and CDR2 is SVGIG (reference sequence). Trimming at V came to 2 bases and at J to 7 bases, leaving 7 bases not matched to a gene. This CDR3 contains 14 residues. The CDR3 region has the DNA TGTGCCTGGAGTAGACAGGGTTGGGGTGAAAAACTGTTTTTT. Translated: CAWSRQGWGEKLFF.

The chain uses TRBV20-1 and TRBJ2-1; the match to TRBD2 covers 11 bases. This CDR3 is built from 15 residues. With 3 bases clipped from V and 6 bases from J, the junction kept 7 bases outside the gene matches. CDR1 is DFQATT and CDR2 is SNEGSKA in the germline V gene (reference sequence). The CDR3 loop reads CSASGSGGAVNEQFF. The CDR3 DNA follows: TGCAGTGCTAGTGGTAGCGGGGGGGCCGTCAATGAGCAGTTCTTC.

J is TRBJ1-2 and V is TRBV5-1; tentatively, D is TRBD1 (6 bases). Trimming left V 0 bases short and J 8 bases short, with 17 bases between. Germline CDR1 SGHRS, CDR2 YFSETQ. The CDR3 length is 15 residues. CDR3: CASSLVGTSAWGYTF. The CDR3 coding sequence is TGCGCCAGCAGCTTGGTCGGGACATCGGCTTGGGGCTACACCTTC.

This clone was found once. The chain recombines TRBV7-2 with TRBJ1-2; TRBD1 matches at 7 bases. J gave up 4 bases and V 4 bases, and 6 bases lay outside the gene matches. Per the germline V gene, CDR1 is SGHTA and CDR2 is FQGNSA. This CDR3 has 14 amino acids. CDR3 sequence reads: CASSSRRDSYGYTF. CDR3 nucleotides: TGTGCCAGCAGCTCGCGGCGGGACAGCTATGGCTACACCTTC.

V gene TRBV10-3 combines with J gene TRBJ2-2, with D perhaps TRBD1 (6 bases). The CDR3 contains 15 residues. V shed 5 bases and J shed 5 bases, with 15 bases lying between them. The germline CDR1 and CDR2 sequences are ENHRY and SYGVKD. The chain's CDR3 is CAISKNRDKTGELFF. CDR3 coding DNA: TGTGCCATCAGTAAGAATCGGGACAAGACCGGGGAGCTGTTTTTT.

This chain uses TRBV5-1 with TRBJ2-1; TRBD1 is a possible D gene (7 bases). CDR3 length: 16 residues. Trimming removed 4 bases from V and 1 base from J, with 15 bases in between. The germline V gene has CDR1 SGHRS and CDR2 YFSETQ. The CDR3 sequence: CASSGDQGGSYNEQFF. As DNA, the CDR3 is TGCGCCAGCAGCGGAGATCAGGGGGGTTCCTACAATGAGCAGTTCTTC.

The rearrangement joins TRBV19 to TRBJ2-7; 7 bases fit TRBD2. The CDR3 is 14 amino acids. V dropped 4 bases and J dropped 3; count of bases not matched to a gene: 6. Germline V CDR1 and CDR2: LNHDA, SQIVND (reference sequence). The CDR3 reads CASSTTGTNYEQYF. In DNA form, the CDR3 reads TGTGCCAGTAGTACCACCGGGACTAACTACGAGCAGTACTTC.

The chain is built from TRBV10-3 and TRBJ2-1; the match to TRBD2 covers 13 bases. V shed 4 bases and J 4 bases; nucleotides not matched to a gene: 7. The CDR3 runs 17 residues. Per germline, CDR1 ENHRY and CDR2 SYGVKD. The CDR3 sequence: CAISVLKTSGGYNEQFF. In DNA form, the CDR3 reads TGTGCCATCAGTGTACTCAAGACTAGCGGGGGGTACAATGAGCAGTTCTTC.

The chain employs TRBV13 and TRBJ2-1, with 8 bases identical to TRBD2. The V gene's germline CDR1 is PRHDT and CDR2 FYEKMQ (reference sequence). Unmatched junction bases numbered 14, after V lost 4 bases and J lost 0 bases. This CDR3 has 19 amino acids. CDR3: CASSSYQRSGGFSYNEQFF. The CDR3 DNA follows: TGTGCCAGCAGCTCCTACCAGCGGAGCGGGGGATTCTCCTACAATGAGCAGTTCTTC.

The J gene is TRBJ2-7, the V gene TRBV29-1, with TRBD1 identical over 9 bases. CDR1 and CDR2 from the germline V gene are SQVTM and ANQGSEA. With V trimmed by 1 base and J by 6 bases, 7 bases remained unmatched. This CDR3 is 14 amino acids long. The CDR3: CSVEGTGVGIEQYF. The CDR3 DNA sequence: TGCAGCGTTGAAGGGACAGGGGTGGGGATCGAGCAGTACTTC.

This rearrangement joins TRBV14 to TRBJ2-2; 10 bases fit TRBD1. V lost 4 bases to trimming and J lost 6 bases; unmatched junction nucleotides: 2. The germline V gene encodes CDR1 SGHDN and CDR2 FVKESK. The CDR3 totals 14 residues. CDR3 protein: CASSRDRGSGELFF. CDR3 sequence (DNA): TGTGCCAGCAGCCGGGACAGGGGTTCCGGGGAGCTGTTTTTT.

This chain joins TRBV5-1 and TRBJ2-2; the D gene is possibly TRBD2 (7 bases). The CDR3 is 14 residues long. The V end was cut by 4 bases, the J end by 5 bases, with 12 bases between. Germline V lookup: CDR1 SGHRS, CDR2 YFSETQ. The CDR3, as DNA: TGCGCCAGCAGCAGCGGGACACATACCGGGGAGCTGTTTTTT. Translated: CASSSGTHTGELFF. The full variable domain, with the rest looked up from reference TRBV5-1 and TRBJ2-2, is KAGVTQTPRYLIKTRGQQVTLSCSPISGHRSVSWYQQTPGQGLQFLFEYFSETQRNKGNFPGRFSGRQFSNSRSEMNVSTLELGDSALYLCASSSGTHTGELFFGEGSRLTVL.

The CDR3 bases are TGTGCCAGCAGTGCGCGCGACAGGGGGCATTACAATGAGCAGTTCTTC. This sequence encodes CASSARDRGHYNEQFF. The chain combines TRBV6-6 with TRBJ2-1, with 10 bases lining up with TRBD1. With 5 bases clipped from V and 4 bases from J, the junction kept 8 bases outside the gene matches. In germline, CDR1 is MNHNY, CDR2 SVGAGI (reference sequence). There are 16 residues in the CDR3.

The chain joins TRBV2 to TRBJ1-2, with D perhaps matching TRBD1 (6 bases). Germline assignment: CDR1 SNHLY and CDR2 FYNNEI. This CDR3 comprises 14 residues. Trimming stripped 5 bases from V and 4 bases from J, with 14 bases between. CDR3 DNA: TGTGCCAGCAGTAATAACAGGGTACCCTATGGCTACACCTTC. Amino acid sequence: CASSNNRVPYGYTF.

The chain links TRBV3-1 (or the pseudogene TRBV3-2) to TRBJ2-3; D gene ambiguous. Deletions cut 1 base from V and 4 bases from J, with 9 bases between. Germline CDR1 and CDR2: LGHDT and YNNKEL (reference sequence). The CDR3 has 14 residues. CDR3 DNA sequence: TGTGCCAGCAGCCAAGGTCCAGTCGCAGATACGCAGTATTTT. Protein product: CASSQGPVADTQYF.

The CDR3 nucleotides read TGTGCCAGCAGCCACGGGGGTGGCTACACCTTC. It encodes CASSHGGGYTF. V and J are TRBV3-1 (or the pseudogene TRBV3-2) and TRBJ1-2, with D maybe TRBD1 (5 bases). The CDR3 contains 11 residues. CDR1 LGHDT and CDR2 YNNKEL come from the germline V gene (reference sequence). V was pared by 3 bases and J by 7 bases, with 6 bases between.

The CDR3 bases are TGTGCCAGTAGTATAGAATCGGCAGGGGTCGGCTACACCTTC. Its translation is CASSIESAGVGYTF. This chain joins TRBV19 and TRBJ1-2; a weak D match, TRBD1 (6 bases). Germline CDR1 and CDR2: LNHDA and SQIVND (reference sequence). V was clipped by 0 bases and J by 8 bases, with 13 bases between them. This CDR3 spans 14 amino acids.

The rearrangement links TRBV9 to TRBJ1-4; no clear D. Germline CDR1 and CDR2: SGDLS and YYNGEE. The CDR3 runs 15 residues. V lost 0 bases to trimming and J lost 0 bases, with 6 bases between them. CDR3 DNA: TGTGCCAGCAGCGTAGGAGCGTCAACTAATGAAAAACTGTTTTTT. This sequence encodes CASSVGASTNEKLFF.